The 25 T cell receptor beta chains listed next were all sequenced from one sample in a study of T and B cells in COVID-19 patients. Each TRB amplification used roughly 240-550 ng of genomic DNA from blood. BIOMED2 TRB-A/B primer pools were used in multiplex TRB PCR. TCRdb called the multiplex PCR reads again in MiXCR, with one record for every CDR3 protein. The table includes over 6,000 distinct CDR3 sequences, around 34% detected once. The sequencing input was blood. Receptors originate from a human donor with active COVID-19.

Relative to its sample, this clonotype is medium-sized (0.01 to 0.1%). The chain couples TRBV24-1 to TRBJ2-3, with 9 bases identical to TRBD2. The CDR3 covers 15 residues. J was trimmed by 5 bases and V by 6 bases; bases with no gene match: 8. Germline V gene sequence: CDR1 KGHDR, CDR2 SFDVKD. CDR3 region: CATSNSGSGEDTQYF. Here the CDR3 DNA reads TGTGCCACCAGTAATAGCGGGAGCGGGGAAGATACGCAGTATTTT.

V gene TRBV14 combines with J gene TRBJ1-4; D perhaps matches TRBD1 (5 bases). CDR1 and CDR2 from the germline V gene are SGHDN and FVKESK. Trimming removed 3 bases from V and 4 bases from J, with 18 bases in between. The CDR3 has 17 amino acids. The CDR3 is CASSHGIRGPSNEKLFF. The CDR3 region has the DNA TGTGCCAGCAGCCATGGAATAAGGGGCCCAAGTAATGAAAAACTGTTTTTT.

This clonotype was observed a handful of times. The chain joins TRBV13 to TRBJ2-7, with 9 positions matching TRBD1. Per the germline V gene, CDR1 is PRHDT and CDR2 is FYEKMQ (reference sequence). Unmatched junction bases numbered 7, after V lost 4 bases and J lost 3 bases. CDR3 length: 15 amino acids. For the CDR3, the DNA is TGTGCCAGCAGCTCCGGGACAGGGAACAACTACGAGCAGTACTTC. It yields the protein CASSSGTGNNYEQYF.

A few counts support this clonotype. The chain recombines TRBV5-6 with TRBJ1-6; maybe TRBD1 (5 bases). The germline V and J ends were trimmed by 4 bases and 9 bases, with 17 bases remaining between them. From germline, CDR1 is SGHDT and CDR2 YYEEEE. The CDR3 consists of 15 residues. The chain's CDR3 is CASSRGVRESSPLHF. The CDR3 DNA reads TGTGCCAGCAGCCGGGGGGTCCGGGAATCTTCACCCCTCCACTTT.

This clonotype has a handful of counts. This rearrangement joins TRBV6-5 to TRBJ1-1; the D is unclear. This CDR3 region has 13 residues. Germline V gene data show CDR1 as MNHEY and CDR2 as SVGAGI. Deletions cut 6 bases from V and 8 bases from J, with 16 bases between. CDR3: CASSPNGRGEAFF. CDR3 in DNA: TGTGCCAGCAGCCCAAATGGCCGCGGGGAAGCTTTCTTT.

In this sample, this clonotype is medium-sized. The V gene is TRBV29-1, the J gene TRBJ2-7; the D gene is possibly TRBD1 (6 bases). Germline loops: CDR1 SQVTM, CDR2 ANQGSEA. The CDR3 contains 13 residues. V was pared by 6 bases and J by 3 bases, with 15 bases between. The CDR3, as DNA: TGCAGCGTCGCCACAGGGACCCTCTACGAGCAGTACTTC. It yields the protein CSVATGTLYEQYF.

The chain recombines TRBV24-1 with TRBJ2-1, with D hard to call. CDR1 and CDR2 (germline): KGHDR, SFDVKD. The CDR3 totals 20 residues. The V end lost 3 bases, the J end lost 7 bases, and 30 bases lay between the germline ends. The CDR3 nucleotides read TGTGCCACCAGTGATCGGCTCCCCCGAAACCAAATCAGCAGTCTGAATGAGCAGTTCTTC. Its protein product is CATSDRLPRNQISSLNEQFF.

By share, this clonotype ranks as medium-sized. The chain joins TRBV29-1 to TRBJ1-1; TRBD1 is a possible D gene (6 bases). In germline, CDR1 is SQVTM, CDR2 ANQGSEA. CDR3 size: 13 residues. V lost 3 bases to trimming and J lost 5 bases, with 13 bases between them. The chain's CDR3 is CSVERTQGTEAFF. The CDR3 region has the DNA TGCAGCGTTGAGAGGACTCAGGGGACTGAAGCTTTCTTT. The whole variable domain, remainder taken from reference TRBV29-1 and TRBJ1-1, is SAVISQKPSRDICQRGTSLTIQCQVDSQVTMMFWYRQQPGQSLTLIATANQGSEATYESGFVIDKFPISRPNLTFSTLTVSNMSPEDSSIYLCSVERTQGTEAFFGQGTRLTVV.

Of note for this clonotype: A much larger clonotype is one base distant, so this may be a read error. The chain couples TRBV6-5 to TRBJ2-7; D is unresolved. The germline V and J ends were trimmed by 4 bases and 7 bases, with 20 bases remaining between them. The CDR3 contains 15 residues. Germline assignment: CDR1 MNHEY and CDR2 SVGAGI. The CDR3 nucleotides read TGTGCCAGCAGTTGGCAACGGGCAGCCTACAATGAGCAGTACTTC. As protein: CASSWQRAAYNEQYF.

The V and J genes are TRBV6-1 and TRBJ2-7; tentatively, D is TRBD1 or TRBD2 (5 bases each). The CDR3 contains 15 residues. Germline CDR1 MNHNS, CDR2 SASEGT. Trimming took 3 bases from V and 1 from J, leaving 13 bases between them. CDR3 amino acids: CASSDLGTGSYEQYF. The CDR3 DNA reads TGTGCCAGCAGTGATCTCGGGACGGGTTCCTACGAGCAGTACTTC.

The chain joins TRBV10-3 to TRBJ1-6; D unclear. The CDR3 covers 14 residues. CDR1 and CDR2 from the germline V gene are ENHRY and SYGVKD. The ends were cut back, 3 bases at V and 11 bases at J, with 14 bases in the middle. CDR3 protein: CAISDSQAWTPLHF. CDR3 coding DNA: TGTGCCATCAGTGACAGTCAGGCTTGGACACCCCTCCACTTT.

The rearrangement joins TRBV6-5 to TRBJ2-1, with 7 bases fitting TRBD1. Germline trimming cut 6 bases from V and 4 bases from J; bases unmatched to any gene: 3. The CDR3 loop spans 13 amino acids. Germline V gene data show CDR1 as MNHEY and CDR2 as SVGAGI. The CDR3, as DNA: TGTGCCAGCAGGGGGGACAGATACAATGAGCAGTTCTTC. Residues: CASRGDRYNEQFF.

In regard to this clonotype: The junction and the germline gene differ at one end; a read error may be behind it. The CDR3 DNA reads TGTGCCAGCAGCGAGGATAGCGGAGATCTCTACAATGAGCAGTTCTTC. It specifies CASSEDSGDLYNEQFF. The chain has TRBV4-3 and TRBJ2-1; a weak D match, TRBD2 (6 bases). The CDR3 loop spans 16 amino acids. Per germline, CDR1 LGHNA and CDR2 YSLEER.

This clonotype was observed a handful of times. V and J are TRBV6-1 and TRBJ1-1; no clear D gene. V was pared by 6 bases and J by 2 bases, with 10 bases between. Germline V CDR1 and CDR2: MNHNS, SASEGT. The CDR3 covers 13 residues. The CDR3, as DNA: TGTGCCAGCAGGGGCACATCTAACACTGAAGCTTTCTTT. As protein: CASRGTSNTEAFF.

The chain couples TRBV12-3 or TRBV12-4 to TRBJ1-5; maybe TRBD1 (5 bases). The germline V and J ends were trimmed by 0 bases and 3 bases, with 12 bases remaining between them. This CDR3 is built from 16 residues. In nucleotides, the CDR3 is TGTGCCAGCAGTTTAGCGCTAAGACAGTTCAATCAGCCCCAGCATTTT. Its protein is CASSLALRQFNQPQHF.

This clonotype has a handful of counts. CDR3 in DNA: TGTGCCAGCAGTCACCGGGACAGGGCCTCCTATAATTCACCCCTCCACTTT. Its protein product is CASSHRDRASYNSPLHF. This chain links TRBV12-3 or TRBV12-4 with TRBJ1-6, with 9 bases aligning to TRBD1. This CDR3 comprises 17 residues. Trimming removed 5 bases from V and 0 bases from J; junction bases left unmatched: 5.

The CDR3 nucleotides are TGTGCCAGCTCACCTCCGACAGGGGGTTACAATGAGCAGTTCTTC. Residues: CASSPPTGGYNEQFF. V gene TRBV18 combines with J gene TRBJ2-1; 9 bases are a match to TRBD1. Germline CDR1 KGHSH, CDR2 LQKENI. The CDR3 runs 15 residues. Trimming at V came to 3 bases and at J to 4 bases, leaving 4 bases not matched to a gene.

This clonotype was detected only a few times. CDR3: CASSPGGVPYEQYF. DNA for the CDR3: TGTGCCAGCTCACCAGGCGGAGTCCCCTACGAGCAGTACTTC. V and J are TRBV18 and TRBJ2-7; D is uncertain. Germline-derived CDR1 and CDR2 are KGHSH and LQKENI. The CDR3 runs to 14 residues. V shed 2 bases and J shed 2 bases, with 10 bases lying between them.

This clonotype appeared a few times. This chain uses TRBV27 with TRBJ2-7, with D uncertain. The germline CDR1 and CDR2 sequences are MNHEY and SMNVEV (reference sequence). Trimming shortened V by 5 bases and J by 5 bases, and 16 bases separated the two germline ends. CDR3 length equals 14 residues. The CDR3 DNA follows: TGTGCCAGCAGTCCGGACCTCTTTAGGGACGAGCAGTACTTC. The encoded protein is CASSPDLFRDEQYF.

The count of this clonotype is one. The chain uses TRBV12-3 or TRBV12-4 and TRBJ1-1, with D perhaps TRBD1 (5 bases). This CDR3 spans 13 amino acids. Trimming cost V 8 bases and J 3 bases, with 13 bases left between them. The CDR3 sequence is CASLQAGDTEAFF. The CDR3 coding sequence is TGTGCCAGCCTACAGGCGGGTGACACTGAAGCTTTCTTT.

The chain links TRBV4-3 to TRBJ2-7; 11 positions agree with TRBD2. This CDR3 region has 16 residues. Germline assignment: CDR1 LGHNA and CDR2 YSLEER. The trim removed 1 base at V and 0 bases at J, leaving 2 bases unmatched. CDR3 protein: CASSQAGTSGSYEQYF. CDR3 nucleotide sequence: TGCGCCAGCAGCCAAGCCGGGACTAGCGGCTCCTACGAGCAGTACTTC.

The V and J genes are TRBV28 and TRBJ2-3; 9 bases are shared with TRBD1. The CDR3 extends over 15 amino acids. Germline V CDR1 and CDR2: MDHEN, SYDVKM. With V trimmed by 4 bases and J by 1 base, 3 bases remained unmatched. CDR3 coding DNA: TGTGCCAGCAGTTCACAGGGGGCCGGCACAGATACGCAGTATTTT. Encoded protein: CASSSQGAGTDTQYF.

V is TRBV5-5 and J is TRBJ2-1; weak D call: TRBD1 (6 bases). The germline V and J ends were trimmed by 2 bases and 10 bases, with 13 bases remaining between them. This CDR3 contains 13 residues. Germline V CDR1 and CDR2: SGHKS, YYEKEE (reference sequence). The CDR3 DNA sequence: TGTGCCAGCAGCTTTACCGGACAGCCAGAGCAGTTCTTC. Translated, it gives CASSFTGQPEQFF.

Relative to its sample, this clonotype is medium-sized. The chain couples TRBV10-3 to TRBJ2-3; 9 bases match TRBD2. V shed 3 bases, J shed 2 bases, and the junction held 3 bases outside the gene matches. Per germline, CDR1 ENHRY and CDR2 SYGVKD. CDR3 size: 15 residues. The CDR3 region is CAISDLAGSTDTQYF. The CDR3 DNA sequence: TGTGCCATCAGTGATCTAGCGGGATCCACAGATACGCAGTATTTT.

V gene TRBV19 combines with J gene TRBJ1-2; D unclear. V was trimmed by 6 bases and J by 4 bases, leaving 18 bases between them. CDR1 LNHDA and CDR2 SQIVND come from the germline V gene (reference sequence). The CDR3 has 15 amino acids. The CDR3 spells CASSGNRADIYGYTF. DNA for the CDR3: TGTGCCAGTAGCGGCAACAGAGCCGATATCTATGGCTACACCTTC.